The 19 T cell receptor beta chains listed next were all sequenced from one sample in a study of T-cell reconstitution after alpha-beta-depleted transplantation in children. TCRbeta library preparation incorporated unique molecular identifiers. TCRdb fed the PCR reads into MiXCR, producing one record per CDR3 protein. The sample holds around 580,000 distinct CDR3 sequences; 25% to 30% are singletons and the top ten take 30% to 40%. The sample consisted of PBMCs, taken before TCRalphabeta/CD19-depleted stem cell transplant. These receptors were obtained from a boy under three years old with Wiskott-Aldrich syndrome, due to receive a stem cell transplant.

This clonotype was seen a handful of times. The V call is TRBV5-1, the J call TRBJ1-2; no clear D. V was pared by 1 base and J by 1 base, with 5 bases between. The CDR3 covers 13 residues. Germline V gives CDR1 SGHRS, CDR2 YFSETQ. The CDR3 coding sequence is TGCGCCAGCAGCTTGTACATTAACTATGGCTACACCTTC. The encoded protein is CASSLYINYGYTF.

This CDR3 reads CSARDPELGVTDTQYF. The CDR3 DNA sequence: TGCAGTGCTAGAGATCCGGAGCTCGGAGTCACAGATACGCAGTATTTT. The J gene is TRBJ2-3, the V gene TRBV20-1; D gene ambiguous. The CDR3 sequence is 16 residues long. V was shortened by 0 bases and J by 2 bases, with 15 bases between the two germline ends. Looked up from germline, CDR1 is DFQATT and CDR2 is SNEGSKA (reference sequence).

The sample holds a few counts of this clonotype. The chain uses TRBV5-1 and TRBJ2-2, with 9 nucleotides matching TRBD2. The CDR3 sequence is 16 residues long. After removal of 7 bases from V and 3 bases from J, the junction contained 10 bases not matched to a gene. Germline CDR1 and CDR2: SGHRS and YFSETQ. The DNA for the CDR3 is TGCGCCAGCTATAGTTCGCGACTAGCGGACACCGGGGAGCTGTTTTTT. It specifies CASYSSRLADTGELFF.

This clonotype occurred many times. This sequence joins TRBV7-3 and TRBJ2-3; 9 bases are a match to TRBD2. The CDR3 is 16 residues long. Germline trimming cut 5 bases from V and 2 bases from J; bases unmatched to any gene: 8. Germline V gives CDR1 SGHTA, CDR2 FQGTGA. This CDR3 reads CASSPTLAGHTDTQYF. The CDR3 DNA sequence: TGTGCCAGCAGCCCTACACTAGCGGGCCACACAGATACGCAGTATTTT.

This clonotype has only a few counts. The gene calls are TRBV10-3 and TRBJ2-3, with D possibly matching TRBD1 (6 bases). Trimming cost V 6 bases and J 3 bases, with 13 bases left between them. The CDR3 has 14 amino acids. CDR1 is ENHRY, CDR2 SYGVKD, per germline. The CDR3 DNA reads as TGTGCCATCAGCTACAGGGTCGGGACAGATACGCAGTATTTT. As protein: CAISYRVGTDTQYF.

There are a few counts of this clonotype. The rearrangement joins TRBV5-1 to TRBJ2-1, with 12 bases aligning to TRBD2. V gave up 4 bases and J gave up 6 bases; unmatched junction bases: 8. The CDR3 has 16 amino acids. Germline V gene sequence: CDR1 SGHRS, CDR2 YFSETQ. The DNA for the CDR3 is TGCGCCAGCAGCGGACTTACTAGCGGGAGGAGCAATGAGCAGTTCTTC. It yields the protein CASSGLTSGRSNEQFF. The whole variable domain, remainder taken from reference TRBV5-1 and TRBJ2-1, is KAGVTQTPRYLIKTRGQQVTLSCSPISGHRSVSWYQQTPGQGLQFLFEYFSETQRNKGNFPGRFSGRQFSNSRSEMNVSTLELGDSALYLCASSGLTSGRSNEQFFGPGTRLTVL.

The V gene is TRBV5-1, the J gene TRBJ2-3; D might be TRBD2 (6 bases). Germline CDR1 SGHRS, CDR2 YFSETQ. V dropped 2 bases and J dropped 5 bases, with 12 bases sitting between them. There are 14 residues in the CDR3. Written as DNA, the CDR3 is TGCGCCAGCAGCTTCCGGGAGAGAGGAGATACGCAGTATTTT. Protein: CASSFRERGDTQYF.

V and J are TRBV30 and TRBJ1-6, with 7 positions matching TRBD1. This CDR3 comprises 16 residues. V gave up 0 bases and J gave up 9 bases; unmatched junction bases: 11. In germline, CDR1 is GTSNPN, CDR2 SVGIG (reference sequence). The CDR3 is CAWSVGGGRSGSPLHF. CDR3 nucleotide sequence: TGTGCCTGGAGTGTAGGGGGCGGCCGGTCCGGTTCACCCCTCCACTTT.

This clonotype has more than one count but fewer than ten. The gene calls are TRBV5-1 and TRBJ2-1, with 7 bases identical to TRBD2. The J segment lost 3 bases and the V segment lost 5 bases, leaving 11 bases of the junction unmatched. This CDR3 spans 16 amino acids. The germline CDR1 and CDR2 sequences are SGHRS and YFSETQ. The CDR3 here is CASRPSRGGHYNEQFF. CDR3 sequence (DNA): TGCGCCAGCAGGCCCTCCCGGGGAGGGCACTACAATGAGCAGTTCTTC.

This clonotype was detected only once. The CDR3 region is CASSATDIDAYEQYF. The DNA for the CDR3 is TGCGCCAGCAGCGCTACCGATATAGACGCCTACGAGCAGTACTTC. The V gene is TRBV5-1, the J gene TRBJ2-7; D not resolved. This CDR3 has 15 amino acids. CDR1 is SGHRS and CDR2 is YFSETQ in the germline V gene. The V end was cut by 4 bases, the J end by 2 bases, with 16 bases between.

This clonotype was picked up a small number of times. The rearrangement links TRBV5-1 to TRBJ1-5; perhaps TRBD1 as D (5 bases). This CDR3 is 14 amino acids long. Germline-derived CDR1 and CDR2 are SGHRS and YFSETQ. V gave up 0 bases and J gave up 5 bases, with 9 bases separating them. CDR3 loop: CASSLAGSDQPQHF. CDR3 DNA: TGCGCCAGCAGCTTGGCAGGGTCAGATCAGCCCCAGCATTTT.

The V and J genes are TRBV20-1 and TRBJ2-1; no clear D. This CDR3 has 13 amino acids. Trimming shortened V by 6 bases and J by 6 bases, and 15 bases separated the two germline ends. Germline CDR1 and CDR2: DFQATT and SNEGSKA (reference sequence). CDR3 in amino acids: CSATAYSSNEQFF. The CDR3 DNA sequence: TGCAGTGCGACCGCCTACTCGAGCAATGAGCAGTTCTTC.

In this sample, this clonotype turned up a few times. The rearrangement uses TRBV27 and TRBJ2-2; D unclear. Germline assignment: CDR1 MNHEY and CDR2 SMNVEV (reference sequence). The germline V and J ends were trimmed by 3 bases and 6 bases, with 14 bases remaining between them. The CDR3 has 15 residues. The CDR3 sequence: CASSFDDPRAGELFF. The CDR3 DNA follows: TGTGCCAGCAGTTTCGATGATCCTCGGGCCGGGGAGCTGTTTTTT.

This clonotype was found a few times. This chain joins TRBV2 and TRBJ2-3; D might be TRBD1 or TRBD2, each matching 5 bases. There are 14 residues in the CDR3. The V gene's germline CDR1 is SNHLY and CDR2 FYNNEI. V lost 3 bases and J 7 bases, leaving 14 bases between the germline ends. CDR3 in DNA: TGTGCCAGCAGTGATCCTTCGGGGCGAAATACGCAGTATTTT. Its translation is CASSDPSGRNTQYF.

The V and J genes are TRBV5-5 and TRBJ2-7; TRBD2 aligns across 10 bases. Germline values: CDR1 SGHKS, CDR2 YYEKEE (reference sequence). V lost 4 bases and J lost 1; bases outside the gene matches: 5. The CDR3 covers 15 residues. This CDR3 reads CASSRQLAGSYEQYF. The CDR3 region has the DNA TGTGCCAGCAGCCGCCAACTAGCGGGGTCCTACGAGCAGTACTTC. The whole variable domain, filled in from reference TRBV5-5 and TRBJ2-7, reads DAGVTQSPTHLIKTRGQQVTLRCSPISGHKSVSWYQQVLGQGPQFIFQYYEKEERGRGNFPDRFSARQFPNYSSELNVNALLLGDSALYLCASSRQLAGSYEQYFGPGTRLTVT.

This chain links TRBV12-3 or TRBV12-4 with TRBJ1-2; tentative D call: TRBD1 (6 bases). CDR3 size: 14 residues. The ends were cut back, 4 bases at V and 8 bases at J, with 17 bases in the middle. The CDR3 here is CASSSSTGRVGYTF. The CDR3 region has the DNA TGTGCCAGCAGTTCCTCGACAGGCCGTGTGGGCTACACCTTC.

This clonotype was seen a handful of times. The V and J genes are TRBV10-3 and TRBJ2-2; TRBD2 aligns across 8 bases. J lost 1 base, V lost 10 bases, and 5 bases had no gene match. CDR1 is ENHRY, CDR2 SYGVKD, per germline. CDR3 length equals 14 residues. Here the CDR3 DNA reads TGTGCCAGCACGGCGGGAGGGAACACCGGGGAGCTGTTTTTT. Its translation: CASTAGGNTGELFF.

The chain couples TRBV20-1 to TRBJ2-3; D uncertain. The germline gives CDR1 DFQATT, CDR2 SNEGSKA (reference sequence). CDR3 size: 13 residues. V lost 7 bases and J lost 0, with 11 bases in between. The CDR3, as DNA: TGCAGTGTTAAGGGCGTGAGCACAGATACGCAGTATTTT. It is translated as CSVKGVSTDTQYF.

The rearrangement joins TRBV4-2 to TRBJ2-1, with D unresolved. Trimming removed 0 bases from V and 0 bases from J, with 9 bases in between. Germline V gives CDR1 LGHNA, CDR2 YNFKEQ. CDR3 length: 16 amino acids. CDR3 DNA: TGTGCCAGCAGCCAAGAACCCGCGAGCTCCTACAATGAGCAGTTCTTC. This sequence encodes CASSQEPASSYNEQFF.